The sequence of this T cell receptor (beta chain) was determined in a study of blood T cell repertoires in COVID-19. Background on the study: Samples came from the United States, Italy and Spain, spanning acute and convalescent COVID-19. T cells, B-cell-depleted T cells, or PBMCs provided the cDNA or gDNA that served as material.

In the original analysis: Researchers report that nucleated cell counts were estimated from reference gene primer amplification. The repertoire was sequenced with immunoSEQ multiplex PCR; TCRdb's copy has only in-frame clones and lacks some. V and J calls and clone size are as listed in that table; D and trimming were resolved from the DNA. The profile shows roughly 300,000 clones, about 90% of them singletons. During active infection, Seattle patients enrolled and were then monitored through disease. The CDR3 has 14 amino acids. Germline CDR1 is KGHSH and CDR2 is LQKENI. V was cut by 1 base and J by 3 bases, with 7 bases left in between.

The sequenced material came from peripheral blood. This clonotype was obtained from a woman aged 25 to 45 with COVID-19, enrolled during active disease. This chain connects TRBV18 to TRBJ1-5; unclear D gene. CDR3 amino acids: CASSPRRDNQPQHF. The CDR3 region has the DNA TGTGCCAGCTCACCACGGAGAGACAATCAGCCCCAGCATTTT. The full variable domain, in which reference TRBV18 and TRBJ1-5 provide the parts outside the CDR3, is NAGVMQNPRHLVRRRGQEARLRCSPMKGHSHVYWYRQLPEEGLKFMVYLQKENIIDESGMPKERFSAEFPKEGPSILRIQQVVRGDSAAYFCASSPRRDNQPQHFGDGTRLSIL.